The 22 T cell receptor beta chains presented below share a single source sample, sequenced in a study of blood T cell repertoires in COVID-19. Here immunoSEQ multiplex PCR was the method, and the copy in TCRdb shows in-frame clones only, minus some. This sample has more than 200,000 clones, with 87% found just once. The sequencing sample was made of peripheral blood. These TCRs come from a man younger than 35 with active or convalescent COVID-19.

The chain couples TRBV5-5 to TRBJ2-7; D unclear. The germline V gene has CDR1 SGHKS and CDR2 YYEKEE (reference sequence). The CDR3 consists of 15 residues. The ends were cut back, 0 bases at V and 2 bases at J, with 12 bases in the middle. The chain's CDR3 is CASSLAGSLPYEQYF. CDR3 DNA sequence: TGTGCCAGCAGCTTGGCAGGCAGTTTACCCTACGAGCAGTACTTC. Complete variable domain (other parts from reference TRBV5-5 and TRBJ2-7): DAGVTQSPTHLIKTRGQQVTLRCSPISGHKSVSWYQQVLGQGPQFIFQYYEKEERGRGNFPDRFSARQFPNYSSELNVNALLLGDSALYLCASSLAGSLPYEQYFGPGTRLTVT.

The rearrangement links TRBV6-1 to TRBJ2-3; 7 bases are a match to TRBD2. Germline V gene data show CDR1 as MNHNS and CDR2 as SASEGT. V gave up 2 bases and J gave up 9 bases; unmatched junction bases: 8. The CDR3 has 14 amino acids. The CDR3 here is CASSETNLGGTQYF. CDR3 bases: TGTGCCAGCAGTGAAACTAACTTGGGGGGGACGCAGTATTTT.

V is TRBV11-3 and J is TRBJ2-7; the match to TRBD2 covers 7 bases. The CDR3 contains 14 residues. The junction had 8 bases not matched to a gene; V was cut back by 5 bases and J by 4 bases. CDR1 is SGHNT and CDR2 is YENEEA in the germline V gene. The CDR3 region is CASSVGGSSYEQYF. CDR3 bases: TGTGCCAGCAGCGTCGGGGGGTCAAGTTACGAGCAGTACTTC.

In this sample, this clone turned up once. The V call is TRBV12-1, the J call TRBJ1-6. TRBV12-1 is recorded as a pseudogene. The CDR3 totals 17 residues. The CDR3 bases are TGTGCCAGCAGCTTGGTGGGGAGACCCATCACGGATTCACCCCTCCACTTT. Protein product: CASSLVGRPITDSPLHF.

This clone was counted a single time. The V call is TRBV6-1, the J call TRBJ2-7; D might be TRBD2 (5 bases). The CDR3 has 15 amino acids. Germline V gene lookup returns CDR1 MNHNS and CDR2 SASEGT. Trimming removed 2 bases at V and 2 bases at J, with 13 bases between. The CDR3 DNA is TGTGCCAGCAGTGAATATTTGTACGGGACCTACGAGCAGTACTTC. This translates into CASSEYLYGTYEQYF.

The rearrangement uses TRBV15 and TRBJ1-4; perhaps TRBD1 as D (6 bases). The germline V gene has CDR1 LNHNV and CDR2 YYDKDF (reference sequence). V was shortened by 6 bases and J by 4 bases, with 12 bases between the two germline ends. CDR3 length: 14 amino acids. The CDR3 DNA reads TGTGCCACCAGTCCTAGGGGGAATAATGAAAAACTGTTTTTT. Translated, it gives CATSPRGNNEKLFF.

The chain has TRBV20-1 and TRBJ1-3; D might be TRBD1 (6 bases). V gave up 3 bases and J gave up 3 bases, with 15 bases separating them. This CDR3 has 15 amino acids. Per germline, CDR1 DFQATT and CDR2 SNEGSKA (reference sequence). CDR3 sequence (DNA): TGCAGTGCTAGTTACCCGGGACACATTGGAAACACCATATATTTT. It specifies CSASYPGHIGNTIYF.

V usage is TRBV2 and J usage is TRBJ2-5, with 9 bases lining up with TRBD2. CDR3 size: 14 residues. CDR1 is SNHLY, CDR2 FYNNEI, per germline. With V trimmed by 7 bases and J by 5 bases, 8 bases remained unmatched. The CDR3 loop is CASTNSGSRETQYF. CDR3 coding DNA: TGTGCCAGCACCAATAGCGGGAGTCGGGAGACCCAGTACTTC.

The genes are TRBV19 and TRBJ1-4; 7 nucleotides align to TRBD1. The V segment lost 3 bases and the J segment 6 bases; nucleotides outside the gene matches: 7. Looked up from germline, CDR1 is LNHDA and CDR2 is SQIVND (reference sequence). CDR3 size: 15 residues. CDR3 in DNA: TGTGCCAGTAGTATCCCTTCCGACAGGGATGAAAAACTGTTTTTT. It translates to CASSIPSDRDEKLFF.

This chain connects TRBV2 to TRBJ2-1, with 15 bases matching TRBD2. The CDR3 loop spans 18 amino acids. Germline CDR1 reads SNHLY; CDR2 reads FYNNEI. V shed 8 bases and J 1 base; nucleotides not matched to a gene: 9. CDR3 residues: CASGRRTSGGASYNEQFF. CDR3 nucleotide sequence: TGTGCCAGCGGTAGGAGGACTAGCGGGGGGGCGTCCTACAATGAGCAGTTCTTC.

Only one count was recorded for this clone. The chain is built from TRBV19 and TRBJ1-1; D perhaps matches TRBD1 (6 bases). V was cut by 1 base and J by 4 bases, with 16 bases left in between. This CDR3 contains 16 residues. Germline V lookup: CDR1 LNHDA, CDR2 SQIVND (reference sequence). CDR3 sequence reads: CASSIVLGGRTTEAFF. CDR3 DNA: TGTGCCAGTAGTATAGTACTCGGGGGGCGGACCACTGAAGCTTTCTTT. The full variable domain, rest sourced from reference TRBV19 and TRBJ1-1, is DGGITQSPKYLFRKEGQNVTLSCEQNLNHDAMYWYRQDPGQGLRLIYYSQIVNDFQKGDIAEGYSVSREKKESFPLTVTSAQKNPTAFYLCASSIVLGGRTTEAFFGQGTRLTVV.

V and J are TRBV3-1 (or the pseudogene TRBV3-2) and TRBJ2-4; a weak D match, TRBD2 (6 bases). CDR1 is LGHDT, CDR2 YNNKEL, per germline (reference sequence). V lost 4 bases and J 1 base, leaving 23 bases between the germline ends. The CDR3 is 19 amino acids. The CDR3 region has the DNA TGTGCCAGCAGCCCCCTCCCCCCCCGGGGGTACTACGCCAAAAACATTCAGTACTTC. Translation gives CASSPLPPRGYYAKNIQYF.

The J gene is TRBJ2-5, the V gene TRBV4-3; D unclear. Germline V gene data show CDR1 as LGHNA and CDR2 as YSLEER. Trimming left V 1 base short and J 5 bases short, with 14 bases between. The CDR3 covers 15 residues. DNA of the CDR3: TGCGCCAGCAGCCAAGCTCTGGGTAGCCTGGAGACCCAGTACTTC. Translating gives CASSQALGSLETQYF.

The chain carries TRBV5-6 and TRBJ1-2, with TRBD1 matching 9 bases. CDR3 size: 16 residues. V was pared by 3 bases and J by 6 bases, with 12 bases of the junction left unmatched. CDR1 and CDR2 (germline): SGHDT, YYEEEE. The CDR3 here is CASSWDRAGSGDGYTF. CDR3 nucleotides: TGTGCCAGCAGCTGGGACAGGGCAGGGAGTGGGGATGGCTACACCTTC.

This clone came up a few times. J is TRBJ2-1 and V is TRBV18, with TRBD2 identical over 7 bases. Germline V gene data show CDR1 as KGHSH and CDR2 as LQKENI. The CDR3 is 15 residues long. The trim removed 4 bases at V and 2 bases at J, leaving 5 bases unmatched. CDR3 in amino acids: CASSHGGNPYNEQFF. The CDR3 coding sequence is TGTGCCAGCTCACACGGGGGGAACCCCTACAATGAGCAGTTCTTC.

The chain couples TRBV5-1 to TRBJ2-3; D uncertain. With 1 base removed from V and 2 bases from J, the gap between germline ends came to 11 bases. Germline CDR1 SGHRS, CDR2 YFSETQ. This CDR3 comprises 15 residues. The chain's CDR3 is CASSLRPTTTDTQYF. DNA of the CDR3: TGCGCCAGCAGCTTGAGGCCAACTACCACAGATACGCAGTATTTT.

This CDR3 reads CSARPRTGPTEAFF. CDR3 bases: TGCAGCGCGAGACCCCGGACAGGCCCCACTGAAGCTTTCTTT. The chain recombines TRBV29-1 with TRBJ1-1; 7 bases are shared with TRBD1. CDR1 is SQVTM, CDR2 ANQGSEA, per germline. V shed 7 bases and J 4 bases; nucleotides not matched to a gene: 12. There are 14 residues in the CDR3.

The CDR3: CASSPPSKWTEKNIQYF. CDR3 bases: TGTGCCAGCTCACCACCGTCTAAGTGGACAGAGAAAAACATTCAGTACTTC. This sequence joins TRBV18 and TRBJ2-4; possibly TRBD1 for D (6 bases). Germline loops: CDR1 KGHSH, CDR2 LQKENI. The V end lost 0 bases, the J end lost 4 bases, and 16 bases lay between the germline ends. The CDR3 has 17 amino acids.

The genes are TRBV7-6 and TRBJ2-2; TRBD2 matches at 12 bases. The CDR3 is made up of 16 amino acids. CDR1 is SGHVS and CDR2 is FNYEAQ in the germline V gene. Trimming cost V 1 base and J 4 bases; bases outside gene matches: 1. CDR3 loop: CASSLGTSGATGELFF. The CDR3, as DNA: TGTGCCAGCAGCTTAGGGACTAGCGGGGCCACCGGGGAGCTGTTTTTT.

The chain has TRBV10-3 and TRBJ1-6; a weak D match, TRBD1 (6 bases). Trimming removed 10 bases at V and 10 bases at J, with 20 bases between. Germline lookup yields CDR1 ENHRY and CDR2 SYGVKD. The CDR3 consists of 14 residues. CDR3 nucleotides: TGTGCCACGGGCGACGGGACACCGGGGTCACCCCTCCACTTT. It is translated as CATGDGTPGSPLHF.

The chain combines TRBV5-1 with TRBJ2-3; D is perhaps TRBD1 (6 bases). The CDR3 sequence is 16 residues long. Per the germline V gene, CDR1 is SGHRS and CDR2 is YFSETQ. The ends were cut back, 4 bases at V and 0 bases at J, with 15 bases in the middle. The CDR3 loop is CASSGGRPASTDTQYF. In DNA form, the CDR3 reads TGCGCCAGCAGCGGGGGCCGGCCAGCGAGCACAGATACGCAGTATTTT.

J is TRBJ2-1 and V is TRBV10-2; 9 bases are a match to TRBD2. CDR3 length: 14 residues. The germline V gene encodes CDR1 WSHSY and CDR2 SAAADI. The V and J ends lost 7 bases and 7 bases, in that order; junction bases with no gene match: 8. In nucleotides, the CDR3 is TGCGCCAGCAAGGCGGGGGGGAATTTAAATGAGCAGTTCTTC. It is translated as CASKAGGNLNEQFF.